This entry features one T cell receptor beta chain sequence. The source of the sample is a study of cytomegalovirus exposure and HLA in healthy donors. Overall study context: In a later analysis, the roughly 120 validation repertoires were reported to have used the same platform as the roughly 700 first-cohort repertoires.

Sequencing was performed with immunoSEQ multiplex PCR; in TCRdb, only in-frame clones are kept and a portion is missing. The sample has 95,000 to 120,000 clones, 90% to 97% seen once. Germline V gene lookup returns CDR1 LGHNA and CDR2 YSLEER. The J segment lost 1 base and the V segment lost 0 bases, leaving 6 bases of the junction unmatched. This CDR3 is 17 amino acids long. The sequence was obtained from a woman under 30 in good health and CMV-seronegative. The chain combines TRBV4-3 with TRBJ1-1; TRBD1 agrees at 9 bases. Source material: PBMCs. For the CDR3, the DNA is TGCGCCAGCAGCCAAGAGGTGGAGGGACAGGGGAACACTGAAGCTTTCTTT. Amino acids: CASSQEVEGQGNTEAFF.